Listed below are T cell receptor beta chains from one sample, sequenced in a study of T cells after yellow fever vaccination. One entry per CDR3 protein results from TCRdb running MiXCR on the 5' RACE reads. The table shows some 420,000 distinct CDR3 sequences, with over 15% occurring only once. The sequencing used PBMCs, collected before the yellow fever booster vaccination. The receptor source for this set is a man in his late teens or twenties who received the YFV17D yellow fever vaccine. CDR3s include the opening cysteine and the closing phenylalanine or tryptophan. A D gene is named only where the DNA matches it firmly. Clone size is given for some rows only: seen once, a few or many times, or a class if the clone is expanded.

V,size,D,J,DNA,CDR3
TRBV20-1,.,TRBD1,TRBJ1-1,TGCAGTGCTAGAACCCCGGGACAGGGGGAGACTGAAGCTTTCTTT,CSARTPGQGETEAFF
TRBV18,few,TRBD1,TRBJ1-1,TGTGCCAGCTCAGGACAGGGCTTGAACACTGAAGCTTTCTTT,CASSGQGLNTEAFF
TRBV4-1,.,.,TRBJ2-7,TGCGCCAGCAGCCAAGACACGGGGACCACCTACGAGCAGTACTTC,CASSQDTGTTYEQYF
TRBV7-6,.,.,TRBJ2-3,TGTGCCAGCAGCTTAGTCCCTCAGGGGGGTACAGATACGCAGTATTTT,CASSLVPQGGTDTQYF
TRBV3-1,.,.,TRBJ2-3,TGTGCCAGCTCACCCTGGCGGGCAGGTACAGATACGCAGTATTTT,CASSPWRAGTDTQYF
TRBV27,.,.,TRBJ1-6,TGTGCCAGCATGGGGGTAGGCGGACCCCTCCACTTT,CASMGVGGPLHF
TRBV12-3/TRBV12-4,few,.,TRBJ1-2,TGTGCCAGCAGTCGGATTAACTATGGCTACACCTTC,CASSRINYGYTF
TRBV5-1,few,TRBD2,TRBJ2-3,TGCGCCAGCAGCTCCGGGACTAGCGGGGGGGGCACAGATACGCAGTATTTT,CASSSGTSGGGTDTQYF
TRBV30,few,.,TRBJ1-1,TGTGCCTGGAGTGCCCAGGGAATTGGTTCCTTCTTT,CAWSAQGIGSFF
TRBV20-1,few,.,TRBJ2-3,TGCAGTGCCTACTGGGGGCCGCTGGATACGCAGTATTTT,CSAYWGPLDTQYF
TRBV19,.,.,TRBJ2-5,TGTGCCAGTAGTATAGACGCCCCCCCAGCGGGCCTCCAAGAGACCCAGTACTTC,CASSIDAPPAGLQETQYF
TRBV7-4,.,TRBD2,TRBJ2-1,TGTGCCAGCAGCCTCCCCCCGGTGCGGCGGGGGGCCCAGAACAATGAGCAGTTCTTC,CASSLPPVRRGAQNNEQFF
TRBV28,.,.,TRBJ1-6,TGTGCCAGCACCAAATCCCAGGGGCTGCCACCCCTCCACTTT,CASTKSQGLPPLHF
TRBV7-7,.,TRBD1,TRBJ2-5,TGTGCTAGCAGCGTGGGACAGGGGGAAGAGACCCAGTACTTC,CASSVGQGEETQYF
TRBV9,.,.,TRBJ2-5,TGTGCCAGCAGCGTAGCTATCGGGGTCGGCGAGACCCAGTACTTC,CASSVAIGVGETQYF
TRBV19,.,TRBD1,TRBJ2-6,TGTGCCAGTGGGACAGGGACCTCTGGGGCCAACGTCCTGACTTTC,CASGTGTSGANVLTF